This T cell receptor beta chain was captured by sequencing in a study of cytomegalovirus exposure and HLA in healthy donors. Overall study context: Unique TCR beta sequences numbering about 100 million came from around 180 million T cells in an earlier analysis. Overall study results and limits: What was likely a sequencing artifact was a cluster of highly shared sequence variants. Previous analysis showed most TCR beta V segments were productive about 87% or about 30% of the time.

Turning to this clone: Its antigen is as yet unknown.

Trimming cost V 0 bases and J 0 bases, with 14 bases left between them. This CDR3 has 17 amino acids. Germline V gene sequence: CDR1 LGHNA, CDR2 YNFKEQ. The primer mix had 60 Vbeta and 13 Jbeta primers. TCRdb's table, derived via immunoSEQ multiplex PCR, lists solely in-frame clones and lacks some. Among fewer than 250,000 clones listed, 60% to 85% were seen once. The sequenced sample consisted of PBMCs. The source of this sequence is a woman aged 18 to 35 in good health and CMV-seronegative. V usage is TRBV4-2 and J usage is TRBJ1-2; D might be TRBD1 (6 bases). For the CDR3, the DNA is TGTGCCAGCAGCCAAGATCCAACAGGGCCCACTAACTATGGCTACACCTTC. It specifies CASSQDPTGPTNYGYTF.